The present T cell receptor beta chain was sequenced within a study of PD-1 blockade in classical Hodgkin lymphoma. Study background: Patients were infused with nivolumab 3 mg/kg every 2 weeks.

Time point described: cycle 4 day 1 (C4D1), after more than five weeks of nivolumab. Every patient had relapsed following autologous stem cell transplantation, and cohorts differed in brentuximab vedotin exposure. Isolation of CD4+ T cells from thawed PBMCs was performed by magnetic negative selection. When best responses were assessed, they were complete response, partial response or progressive disease. In its sample, this clone was seen a few times. Its matching antigen is unknown. Overall study findings and caveats: Complete responders' diversity at baseline resembled that of newly diagnosed patients. The repertoire differences lack a defined cause, possibly disease activity or prior therapy.

Unmatched junction bases numbered 9, after V lost 7 bases and J lost 5 bases. Germline V CDR1 and CDR2: SQVTM, ANQGSEA. The CDR3 loop spans 13 amino acids. Clones were sequenced by immunoSEQ multiplex PCR, and TCRdb holds only the in-frame ones, with some missing. The data show about 19,000 clones, over 80% seen once. The sequences come from CD4+ T cells from blood, collected before the fourth cycle of nivolumab. The chain couples TRBV29-1 to TRBJ1-2, with 8 bases that match TRBD1. This TCR came from a human donor with classical Hodgkin lymphoma. CDR3 residues: CSAPDREGYGYTF. CDR3 coding DNA: TGCAGCGCCCCGGACAGGGAGGGGTATGGCTACACCTTC.